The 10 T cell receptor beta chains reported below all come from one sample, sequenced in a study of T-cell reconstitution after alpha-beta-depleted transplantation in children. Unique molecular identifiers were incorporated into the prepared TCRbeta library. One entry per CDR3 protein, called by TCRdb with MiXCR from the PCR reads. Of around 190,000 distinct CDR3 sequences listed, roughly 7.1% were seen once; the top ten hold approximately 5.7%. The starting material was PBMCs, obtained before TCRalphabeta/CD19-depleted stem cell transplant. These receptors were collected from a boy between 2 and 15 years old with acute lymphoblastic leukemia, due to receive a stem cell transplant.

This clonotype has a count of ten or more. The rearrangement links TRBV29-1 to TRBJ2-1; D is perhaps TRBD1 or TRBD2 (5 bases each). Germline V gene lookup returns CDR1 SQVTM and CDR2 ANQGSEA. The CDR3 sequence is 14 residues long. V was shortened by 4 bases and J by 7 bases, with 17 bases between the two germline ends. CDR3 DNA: TGCAGCGTTGCCTTGGGGGAGTCTGGTAATGAGCAGTTCTTC. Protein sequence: CSVALGESGNEQFF.

In nucleotides, the CDR3 is TGTGCCAGCAGCTTTATCCGGGAGAACACCGGGGAGCTGTTTTTT. This gives the protein CASSFIRENTGELFF. The rearrangement uses TRBV11-2 and TRBJ2-2, with D possibly being TRBD2 (5 bases). The CDR3 is made up of 15 amino acids. Trimming pared 3 bases from V and 1 base from J, leaving 9 bases between. Germline assignment: CDR1 SGHAT and CDR2 FQNNGV.

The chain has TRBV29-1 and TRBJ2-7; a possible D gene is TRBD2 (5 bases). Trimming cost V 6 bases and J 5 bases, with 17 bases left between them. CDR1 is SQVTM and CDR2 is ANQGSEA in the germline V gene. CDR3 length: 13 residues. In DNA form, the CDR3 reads TGCAGCGTGGAACTCGGGGATCCCCACGAGCAGTACTTC. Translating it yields CSVELGDPHEQYF.

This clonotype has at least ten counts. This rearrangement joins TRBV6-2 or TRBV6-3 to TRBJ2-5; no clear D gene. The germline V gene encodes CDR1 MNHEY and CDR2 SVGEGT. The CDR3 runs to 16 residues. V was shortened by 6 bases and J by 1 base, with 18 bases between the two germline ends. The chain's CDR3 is CASSRRATPGQETQYF. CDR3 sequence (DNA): TGTGCCAGCAGCCGTCGGGCCACCCCAGGCCAAGAGACCCAGTACTTC.

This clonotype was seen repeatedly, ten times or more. The CDR3 bases are TGCGCCAGCAGCTTGCTTCCAACCGGGACAGCCAACTACGAGCAGTACTTC. This translates into CASSLLPTGTANYEQYF. The rearrangement uses TRBV5-1 and TRBJ2-7, with 7 bases fitting TRBD1. CDR3 length: 17 residues. Losses at the gene ends were 1 base for V and 3 bases for J; bases not matched to a gene: 13. Germline loops: CDR1 SGHRS, CDR2 YFSETQ.

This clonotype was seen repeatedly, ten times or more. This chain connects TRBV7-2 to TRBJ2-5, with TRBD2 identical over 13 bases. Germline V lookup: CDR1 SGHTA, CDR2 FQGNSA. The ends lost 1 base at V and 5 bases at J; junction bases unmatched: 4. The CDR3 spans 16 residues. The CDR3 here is CASSLGTSGRRETQYF. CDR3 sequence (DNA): TGTGCCAGCAGCTTAGGGACTAGCGGGAGAAGGGAGACCCAGTACTTC.

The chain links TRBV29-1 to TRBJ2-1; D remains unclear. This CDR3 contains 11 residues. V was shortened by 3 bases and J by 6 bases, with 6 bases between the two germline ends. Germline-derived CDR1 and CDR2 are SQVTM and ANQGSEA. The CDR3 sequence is CSVDLPNEQFF. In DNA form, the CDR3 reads TGCAGCGTTGATCTTCCCAATGAGCAGTTCTTC.

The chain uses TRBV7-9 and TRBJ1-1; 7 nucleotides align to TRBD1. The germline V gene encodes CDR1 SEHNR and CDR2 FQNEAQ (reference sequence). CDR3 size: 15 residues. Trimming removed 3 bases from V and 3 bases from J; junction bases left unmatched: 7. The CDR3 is CASSLEQGLDTEAFF. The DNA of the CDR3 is TGTGCCAGCAGCTTGGAACAGGGGCTAGACACTGAAGCTTTCTTT.

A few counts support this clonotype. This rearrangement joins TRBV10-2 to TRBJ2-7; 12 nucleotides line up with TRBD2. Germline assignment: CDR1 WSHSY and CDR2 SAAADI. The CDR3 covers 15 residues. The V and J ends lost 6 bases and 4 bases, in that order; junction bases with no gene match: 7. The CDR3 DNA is TGCGCCAGCAGGACCGGGACTAGCGGGCCTTACGAGCAGTACTTC. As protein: CASRTGTSGPYEQYF.

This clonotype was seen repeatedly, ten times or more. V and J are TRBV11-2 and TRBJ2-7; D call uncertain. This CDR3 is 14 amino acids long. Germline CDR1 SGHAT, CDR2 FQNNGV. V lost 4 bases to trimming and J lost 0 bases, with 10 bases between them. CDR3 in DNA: TGTGCCAGCAGCTCTCAAGTGGTCTCCTACGAGCAGTACTTC. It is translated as CASSSQVVSYEQYF.